This record covers a single T cell receptor beta chain. Its antigen is undetermined. A read error may produce the germline difference seen at one junction end. The CDR3 has 16 residues. Germline loops: CDR1 SGHTA, CDR2 FQGTGA. This sample is drawn from a study of T cells in Graves' hyperthyroidism and ophthalmopathy. Study conclusions and caveats: The model anticipated ophthalmopathy a median approximately six months pre-onset.

Authors of the study amplified TCR beta CDR3 regions from RNA transcripts. An initial round of RT-PCR targeting the TCR CDR3 relied on the HTBI primer set. In TCRdb, the multiplex PCR reads were re-called with MiXCR into one record per CDR3 protein. Of about 840,000 distinct CDR3 sequences in the sample, roughly 37% were seen once. Hyperthyroidism had been newly diagnosed in patients aged 18 to 65, and its duration was under 2 months. The sample taken for sequencing was blood. This receptor was identified in a young man with Graves' hyperthyroidism. The chain combines TRBV7-3 with TRBJ1-2; D gene uncertain. The CDR3 region has the DNA TGCGCCAGCAGCCAATACCTACCCCCCGGGGACTATGGCTACACCTTC. Translation: CASSQYLPPGDYGYTF. The full variable domain, in which reference TRBV7-3 and TRBJ1-2 provide the parts outside the CDR3, is GAGVSQTPSNKVTEKGKYVELRCDPISGHTALYWYRQSLGQGPEFLIYFQGTGAADDSGLPNDRFFAVRPEGSVSTLKIQRTERGDSAVYLCASSQYLPPGDYGYTFGSGTRLTVV.